This T cell receptor beta chain was identified during a study of blood T cell repertoires in COVID-19 (dated by TCRdb to 2020 to 2022). For context, the study as a whole: Samples from collaborators originated in the United States, Italy and Spain and spanned both the acute and convalescent phases of COVID-19. The samples were drawn from two sources: the first 160 participants of the ongoing ImmuneRACE study, and 950 to 1,500 subjects contributed by 6 global collaborators. The prospective study material was composed of cDNA or gDNA derived from T cells, B-cell-depleted T cells, or PBMCs. Where HLA class I and class II types were available, the types were taken from metadata supplied by the sample provider, not from assay-based typing. Sample metadata almost always included a de-identified subject ID, COVID-19 status, age in years and sex. Subjects who had been exposed to COVID-19, were actively infected with it, or had recovered from it provided the deeply sampled blood TCRbeta repertoires that made up the dataset. A freely available public database, intended as a resource for researchers studying the immune response to SARS-CoV-2, is where the repertoires were released. Results and caveats for the whole study, not just this receptor: The quantity of clinical and demographic metadata differed by source and by participant and was supplied without curation.

Whole blood was collected in K2EDTA tubes by collaborating institutions according to the institutions' own protocols. Collaborator samples were shipped for TCRbeta analysis as frozen whole blood, isolated PBMCs, or DNA extracted from either sample type. About this clone: Its antigen is currently not known. No clone much larger than this one lies a single base away; base qualities are absent.

Based on the germline V gene (reference sequence), the CDR1 and CDR2 sequences are LNHDA and SQIVND. Inclusive of the bounding cysteine and phenylalanine, the CDR3 is 17 residues long. Of all the DNA, just the CDR3 is kept, 51 bases in frame from base 1. V loses 6 bases at its end and J loses 5 bases; junction bases beyond the gene matches: 18. TCRbeta CDR3 regions were amplified from genomic DNA using the immunoSEQ Assay, a bias-controlled multiplex PCR. The source study handled its data this way. Within the assay, amplification of reference gene primers was used to estimate how many nucleated cells each sample contained. To quantify the absolute abundance of each unique TCRbeta CDR3 rearrangement, sequence reads were collapsed and filtered. Productive Simpson clonality was computed per sample as the square root of Simpson's diversity index over productive rearrangements. TCRdb limited this immuneACCESS table to in-frame rearrangements with V and J called. A share of clones is missing; checked studies link under half to unresolved V genes, and the rest is unexplained. D and trimming come from the DNA, and the V and J calls and clone size come from that table. The sample table shows roughly 67,000 clones, and approximately 95% are seen once. Approximately 2.6% of the sample goes to the ten largest clones.

The specimen was peripheral blood. This TCR was sampled from an older man with active COVID-19. The chain joins TRBV19 to TRBJ1-2, and 7 junction bases match TRBD1. The nucleotide sequence reads TGTGCCAGTAGAGGGGACAGCGCGGTTGAGTTGGTATATGGCTACACCTTC. Its amino acids are CASRGDSAVELVYGYTF.